Listed below are T cell receptor beta chains from one sample, sequenced in a study of response to subunit inactivated influenza vaccine. TCRdb itself ran the RT-PCR reads through MiXCR, one entry per CDR3 protein. Found here are about 160,000 distinct CDR3 sequences, approximately 10% of them singletons; the top ten hold approximately 13%. The sequences come from non-naive T cells sorted from PBMCs, collected roughly 45 days after vaccination. These receptors were collected from a man between 45 and 60 years old who received an inactivated influenza vaccine. Each CDR3 is given with its conserved first and last residue.

J gene,V gene,CDR3 protein
TRBJ1-4,TRBV24-1,CATSGGAAGEEKLFF
TRBJ2-2,TRBV7-9,CASSVGQGNTGELFF
TRBJ1-5,TRBV5-6,CASSLGPWAAQHF
TRBJ2-3,TRBV29-1,CSVENRRDTQYF
TRBJ2-3,TRBV5-1,CASKRREGTDTQYF
TRBJ2-5,TRBV11-2,CASSKRDRAIDF
TRBJ2-7,TRBV5-1,CASSLGGFNEQYF
TRBJ2-3,TRBV29-1,CRVRGGTDTSTDTQYF
TRBJ1-5,TRBV3-1,CASSQALSYQPQHF
TRBJ2-1,TRBV6-1,CASSEGGGFEQFF
TRBJ2-2,TRBV12-5,CASGSGGDSRNTGELFF
TRBJ2-7,TRBV6-5,CASSYSGSSQGRREQYF
TRBJ2-1,TRBV6-5,CASSYRDRGSSAGEQFF
TRBJ2-7,TRBV2,CASRPLGGTYEQYF
TRBJ2-7,TRBV4-2,CASSQVVITGGGYEQYF
TRBJ1-5,TRBV28,CASSWVGGEGQPQQF
TRBJ1-2,TRBV20-1,CSARAGQGFYGYTF
TRBJ2-5,TRBV10-3,CATRTGETQYF
TRBJ1-5,TRBV7-2,CASSLAGARNQPQHF
TRBJ2-7,TRBV10-2,CASSESVYLYEQYF
TRBJ2-7,TRBV7-2,CASSLGLVDSYEQYF
TRBJ1-2,TRBV24-1,CATSVKTGYGYTF
TRBJ2-1,TRBV11-2,CASSLGAENNEQFF
TRBJ1-2,TRBV28,CASSGQGSGYTF
TRBJ2-1,TRBV24-1,CATSDRVGGVNEQFF
TRBJ1-2,TRBV6-5,CASSSPGQGTKGYGYTF
TRBJ2-7,TRBV28,CASRIGGQGMRGQYF
TRBJ2-3,TRBV10-3,CAISAGRRTDTQYF
TRBJ2-5,TRBV20-1,CSARVPGLGQETQYF
TRBJ1-4,TRBV3-1,CASSRTGGRNEKLFF
TRBJ2-7,TRBV12-3/TRBV12-4,CASSLGVNGGAYEQYF
TRBJ2-2,TRBV7-9,CASTPRSGDTGELFF
TRBJ2-3,TRBV2,CASSEERVTDTQYF
TRBJ2-1,TRBV7-2,CASSSRLAGGLGNEQFF
TRBJ2-5,TRBV24-1,CATSDPTPGGLIETQYF
TRBJ1-1,TRBV5-1,CASSRDPDTEAFF
TRBJ2-5,TRBV5-1,CASSLGGTVQETQYF
TRBJ2-1,TRBV7-3,CASSFTGTTVSEQFF
TRBJ1-6,TRBV6-5,CASSYIGLLWALHF
TRBJ2-3,TRBV7-3,CASGGASTDTQYF
TRBJ2-2,TRBV15,CATSRDPRTGSGELFF
TRBJ2-3,TRBV4-2,CASSQDVTRDTDTQYF
TRBJ2-1,TRBV12-3/TRBV12-4,CASTYSNEQFF
TRBJ2-7,TRBV20-1,CSALKMEQYF
TRBJ2-1,TRBV6-1,CANSPDWRNSYNEQFF
TRBJ1-1,TRBV20-1,CSATRRQYAEAFF
TRBJ1-1,TRBV7-9,CASSVGEGTEAFF
TRBJ2-5,TRBV20-1,CSARGPQRGARETQYF
TRBJ2-5,TRBV7-8,CASSWGTVETQYF
TRBJ2-1,TRBV11-2,CASSPPGTGPEQFF
TRBJ2-1,TRBV28,CASSPRRGLNEQFF
TRBJ2-1,TRBV18,CASSRESGKGANEQFF
TRBJ2-3,TRBV7-2,CASSLASGRDTQYF
TRBJ2-7,TRBV5-5,CASSLPLAGGFGSYEQYF
TRBJ1-1,TRBV20-1,CSARKQGLNTEAFF
TRBJ2-7,TRBV4-3,CASSQELGVYEQYF
TRBJ2-7,TRBV27,CASCPGLPAAYEQYF
TRBJ2-2,TRBV28,CASRLGERQVRTGELFF
TRBJ2-7,TRBV27,CASSGGNLLSVQYF